This T cell receptor beta chain derives from a study of blood T cell repertoires in COVID-19. V was trimmed by 4 bases and J by 6 bases, leaving 15 bases between them. This CDR3 spans 14 amino acids. Germline values: CDR1 SGHRS, CDR2 YFSETQ. This clone was counted once. The data were produced by immunoSEQ multiplex PCR, yet TCRdb's version contains in-frame clones alone and is incomplete. The table lists fewer than 350,000 clones, 85% of them singletons. The specimen sequenced was PBMCs or T cells enriched from blood (not recorded which). The genes are TRBV5-1 and TRBJ2-3; maybe TRBD2 (5 bases). The TCR sequence derives from a woman aged 45-65 years who had recovered from COVID-19. The CDR3 here is CASSPGSGGDTQYF. The DNA for the CDR3 is TGCGCCAGCAGCCCGGGGTCGGGCGGGGATACGCAGTATTTT. The whole variable domain, remainder taken from reference TRBV5-1 and TRBJ2-3, is KAGVTQTPRYLIKTRGQQVTLSCSPISGHRSVSWYQQTPGQGLQFLFEYFSETQRNKGNFPGRFSGRQFSNSRSEMNVSTLELGDSALYLCASSPGSGGDTQYFGPGTRLTVL.